This T cell receptor (beta chain) derives from a study of blood T cell repertoires in COVID-19. Profiling relied on immunoSEQ multiplex PCR, and the TCRdb table lists in-frame clones only, not all of them. Of approximately 300,000 clones in the sample, about 90% are singletons; the top ten hold roughly 10%. CDR1 is SGHRS and CDR2 is YFSETQ in the germline V gene. CDR3 length: 17 residues. With 4 bases clipped from V and 3 bases from J, the junction kept 8 bases outside the gene matches. The source of this sequence is a woman in her twenties or thirties with COVID-19, enrolled during active disease. The sequencing sample was made of peripheral blood. The chain employs TRBV5-1 and TRBJ2-5, with 14 bases that match TRBD2. CDR3 nucleotides: TGCGCCAGCAGCCCCGCGGGACTAGCGGGAGTCGAAGAGACCCAGTACTTC. Protein: CASSPAGLAGVEETQYF. Full variable domain (missing parts from reference TRBV5-1 and TRBJ2-5): KAGVTQTPRYLIKTRGQQVTLSCSPISGHRSVSWYQQTPGQGLQFLFEYFSETQRNKGNFPGRFSGRQFSNSRSEMNVSTLELGDSALYLCASSPAGLAGVEETQYFGPGTRLLVL.